This TCR beta chain was retrieved from a study of regulatory T cells in long-lasting Graves disease. This clonotype was observed many times. The time point was: newly diagnosed GD, antithyroid drugs for less than 3 months. PBMCs provided the RNA from which the TCR library was made. There are 14 residues in the CDR3. The V gene end was trimmed by 5 bases and the J gene end by 6 bases; junction bases not matched to a gene: 8. Germline CDR1 reads GTSNPN; CDR2 reads SVGIG (reference sequence). Arm-PCR with iRepertoire HTBI primers amplified the CDR3 regions for these TCR beta libraries. TCRdb analysed the multiplex PCR reads with MiXCR anew, one entry per CDR3 protein. The sample contains about 350,000 distinct CDR3 sequences, 15% to 20% of which appear only once. The data were also submitted as part of a second study, on T cells in Graves' hyperthyroidism and ophthalmopathy. Per that study: TCR CDR3 regions were first amplified by RT-PCR with HTBI primers.

The sample consisted of peripheral blood mononuclear cells (PBMCs), taken at new diagnosis, from a patient treated with antithyroid drugs. The TCR sequence derives from a middle-aged man with Graves disease. This rearrangement joins TRBV30 to TRBJ2-1, with 9 bases matching TRBD1. CDR3 in amino acids: CAWGTGTGINEQFF. Written as DNA, the CDR3 is TGTGCCTGGGGTACCGGGACAGGGATCAATGAGCAGTTCTTC.